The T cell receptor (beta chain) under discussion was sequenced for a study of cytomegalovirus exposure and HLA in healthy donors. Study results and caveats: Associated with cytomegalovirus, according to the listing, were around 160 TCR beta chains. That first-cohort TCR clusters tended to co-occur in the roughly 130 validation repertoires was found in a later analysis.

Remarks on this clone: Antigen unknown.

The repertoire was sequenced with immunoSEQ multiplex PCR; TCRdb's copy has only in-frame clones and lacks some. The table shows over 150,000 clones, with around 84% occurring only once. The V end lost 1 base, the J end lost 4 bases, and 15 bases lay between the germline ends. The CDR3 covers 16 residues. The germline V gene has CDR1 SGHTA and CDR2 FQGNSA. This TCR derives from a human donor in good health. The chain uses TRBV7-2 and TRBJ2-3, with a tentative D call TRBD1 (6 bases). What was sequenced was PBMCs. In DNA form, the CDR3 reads TGTGCCAGCAGCTTAGTGGCAACAGGGTTTGCAGATACGCAGTATTTT. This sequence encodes CASSLVATGFADTQYF. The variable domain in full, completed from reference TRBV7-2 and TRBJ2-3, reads GAGVSQSPSNKVTEKGKDVELRCDPISGHTALYWYRQSLGQGLEFLIYFQGNSAPDKSGLPSDRFSAERTGGSVSTLTIQRTQQEDSAVYLCASSLVATGFADTQYFGPGTRLTVL.